The entry below describes one T cell receptor (beta chain). The sample originates from a study of spatial heterogeneity in lung cancer. The time point here: sample taken at primary tumor resection. TCRdb processed the 5' RACE reads anew with MiXCR; each CDR3 protein has one entry. This table holds thousands of distinct CDR3 sequences, 3.5% to 5.5% found once. Germline CDR1 MNHEY, CDR2 SMNVEV (reference sequence). The CDR3 runs 13 residues. The V and J ends lost 3 bases and 3 bases respectively, with 8 bases between them. The clonotype originates from a male donor with early-stage non-small cell lung cancer. J is TRBJ1-1 and V is TRBV27; D is ambiguous. Here the sequenced sample was PBMCs, taken at surgery. The DNA of the CDR3 is TGTGCCAGCAGTTTTGCGGTTTACACTGAAGCTTTCTTT. It translates to CASSFAVYTEAFF.